This TCR beta chain is drawn from a study of CXCR3-negative and CXCR3-positive naive CD8 T cells. Notes on the study in general: In CXCR3-positive naive cells, the TRB CDR3s were more hydrophobic than in CXCR3-negative naive cells.

The CDR3 is 14 residues long. Germline V lookup: CDR1 MNHEY, CDR2 SVGAGI. All TRB cDNA libraries came from 5' RACE performed with UMI labels. TCRdb re-called the 5' RACE reads; every CDR3 protein appears as one record, without DNA. This sample contains about 120,000 distinct CDR3 sequences. With respect to this clonotype: Its antigen is unknown.

The sequence derives from a human donor in good health. Some clones in this sample may be carry-over from other donors' samples. The chain carries TRBV6-5 and TRBJ1-5. Sequenced: naive CXCR3+ CD8+ T cells from blood. Noted subset: CD45RO-CCR7+CD27+CD95- naive CD8+ T cells expressing CXCR3 (TNR3+). CDR3 protein: CASSWGFSNQPQHF.